These 8 T cell receptor beta chains were all obtained from the same sample, sequenced in a study of T cell repertoires in cytomegalovirus infection. Their target antigens are unknown. TCRdb fed the reads into MiXCR, producing one record per CDR3 protein. The sample has 90,000 to 120,000 distinct CDR3 sequences, roughly 41% seen once; the top ten hold around 74%. The specimen comprised CD8+ T cells from cultured PBMCs, sampled from culture after CMV antigen stimulation. The receptors were sampled from a human donor in good health (CMV status not recorded). Some clones in this sample may be carry-over from other donors' samples.

The table lists this clonotype with a few counts. The DNA of the CDR3 is TGTGCCAGCAGCTTCCCGGACAGGGCCAATGAGCAGTTCTTC. This codes for CASSFPDRANEQFF. The chain carries TRBV12-3 or TRBV12-4 and TRBJ2-1; 8 nucleotides agree with TRBD1. This CDR3 comprises 14 residues. V lost 6 bases and J lost 6; bases outside the gene matches: 7.

This clonotype was seen a handful of times. The rearrangement uses TRBV7-6 and TRBJ2-1, with 10 positions matching TRBD1. Per germline, CDR1 SGHVS and CDR2 FNYEAQ. V was clipped by 3 bases and J by 2 bases; unmatched bases: 4. The CDR3 covers 16 residues. CDR3 residues: CASSFGQGGPYNEQFF. CDR3 nucleotide sequence: TGTGCCAGCAGCTTCGGACAGGGGGGCCCCTACAATGAGCAGTTCTTC.

This clonotype was counted only a few times. The chain recombines TRBV7-6 with TRBJ2-1; D gene unclear. This CDR3 has 15 residues. Germline assignment: CDR1 SGHVS and CDR2 FNYEAQ. V lost 5 bases and J 5 bases, leaving 16 bases between the germline ends. The CDR3 DNA reads TGTGCCAGCAGCCCCGAGGTGATACTAAACAATGAGCAGTTCTTC. Encoded protein: CASSPEVILNNEQFF.

Only a few counts were recorded for this clonotype. The V call is TRBV2, the J call TRBJ1-2; maybe TRBD1 (5 bases). V was cut by 7 bases and J by 5 bases, with 23 bases left in between. This CDR3 comprises 16 residues. Germline lookup yields CDR1 SNHLY and CDR2 FYNNEI. The CDR3 sequence: CASIRTRWGVGYGYTF. The CDR3 DNA reads TGTGCCAGCATCCGAACGAGATGGGGGGTAGGGTATGGCTACACCTTC.

This clonotype was seen a handful of times. This chain links TRBV7-6 with TRBJ2-1, with a tentative D call TRBD2 (6 bases). Germline CDR1 is SGHVS and CDR2 is FNYEAQ. This CDR3 has 13 residues. The V gene lost 3 bases and the J gene lost 8 bases, with 11 bases spanning the gap. Here the CDR3 DNA reads TGTGCCAGCAGCTTGGCCCCGGGGGATGAGCAGTTCTTC. Its protein product is CASSLAPGDEQFF.

This clonotype was detected only a few times. The chain recombines TRBV4-1 with TRBJ1-1, with unresolved D. This CDR3 comprises 15 residues. Germline V lookup: CDR1 MGHRA, CDR2 YSYEKL. V dropped 4 bases and J dropped 5 bases, with 17 bases sitting between them. CDR3: CASSLTAALGTEAFF. CDR3 DNA sequence: TGCGCCAGCAGCCTCACTGCGGCCCTTGGGACTGAAGCTTTCTTT.

J is TRBJ1-2 and V is TRBV11-2; TRBD1 might be the D (6 bases). V lost 5 bases and J lost 4, with 17 bases in between. Germline V CDR1 and CDR2: SGHAT, FQNNGV. This CDR3 contains 15 residues. The CDR3 DNA follows: TGTGCCAGCAGCCCGGAGACAGGAAAGGCCTATGGCTACACCTTC. Translation: CASSPETGKAYGYTF.

The chain combines TRBV11-1 with TRBJ2-7; D remains ambiguous. The CDR3 sequence is 13 residues long. V was shortened by 0 bases and J by 6 bases, with 9 bases between the two germline ends. Germline V gene data show CDR1 as SGHAT and CDR2 as FQDESV (reference sequence). The CDR3 sequence: CASSLAEAREQYF. DNA of the CDR3: TGTGCCAGCAGCTTAGCTGAGGCTCGCGAGCAGTACTTC.